Listed below are T cell receptor beta chains from one sample, sequenced in a study of OX40 agonist ivuxolimab in advanced cancers. Clones were read by immunoSEQ multiplex PCR, and TCRdb kept only the in-frame ones, dropping some. The data show 35,000 to 45,000 clones, with roughly nine tenths seen just once and around 28% held by the top ten. Sequencing used CD4+ or CD8+ T cells sorted from blood, obtained in a trial of the OX40 agonist ivuxolimab. The source of these receptors is an adult with an advanced solid tumor such as melanoma, head and neck, liver or kidney cancer. CDR3s leave out the opening cysteine and the closing phenylalanine or tryptophan. A D gene is named only where the DNA matches it firmly.

j_call: TRBJ2-3; d_call: .; v_call: TRBV18; cdr3_aa: ASSDYLDTQY
j_call: TRBJ1-3; d_call: .; v_call: TRBV7-9; cdr3_aa: ASSSSLSGNTIY
j_call: TRBJ1-2; d_call: .; v_call: TRBV7-9; cdr3_aa: ASSSQGVANYGYT
j_call: TRBJ2-7; d_call: .; v_call: TRBV28; cdr3_aa: ATSGTAYEQY
j_call: TRBJ2-7; d_call: TRBD1; v_call: TRBV5-5; cdr3_aa: ASSFWTGHEQY
j_call: TRBJ2-5; d_call: TRBD1; v_call: TRBV27; cdr3_aa: ASSYRGPETQY
j_call: TRBJ1-1; d_call: .; v_call: TRBV2; cdr3_aa: ASKEGSENTEAF
j_call: TRBJ2-1; d_call: .; v_call: TRBV13; cdr3_aa: ASSTKTGMRRYEQF
j_call: TRBJ1-1; d_call: .; v_call: TRBV28; cdr3_aa: ASSLLGELVTEAF
j_call: TRBJ2-7; d_call: .; v_call: TRBV6-1; cdr3_aa: ASRLAGDYEQY
j_call: TRBJ2-7; d_call: .; v_call: TRBV7-9; cdr3_aa: ASSLQVRSEQY
j_call: TRBJ2-7; d_call: .; v_call: TRBV5-1; cdr3_aa: ASSAGGLQGSYEQY
j_call: TRBJ2-7; d_call: .; v_call: TRBV5-1; cdr3_aa: ASSPFESYEQY
j_call: TRBJ2-3; d_call: TRBD2; v_call: TRBV19; cdr3_aa: ASSGGLAGDTQY
j_call: TRBJ2-7; d_call: .; v_call: TRBV28; cdr3_aa: ASRSPSASSYEQY
j_call: TRBJ2-7; d_call: TRBD1; v_call: TRBV30; cdr3_aa: AWSAFGTGFYEQY
j_call: TRBJ2-1; d_call: .; v_call: TRBV5-6; cdr3_aa: ASREGGIAYEQF
j_call: TRBJ2-1; d_call: TRBD2; v_call: TRBV9; cdr3_aa: ASSDSGSSYNEQF
j_call: TRBJ2-7; d_call: .; v_call: TRBV7-6; cdr3_aa: ASSLGTSEQY
j_call: TRBJ1-4; d_call: .; v_call: TRBV4-1; cdr3_aa: ASSQEDSLPEKLF
j_call: TRBJ2-2; d_call: TRBD1; v_call: TRBV4-1; cdr3_aa: ASTRQGTTGELF
j_call: TRBJ2-3; d_call: TRBD2; v_call: TRBV28; cdr3_aa: ASSPGTSGLDPSTDTQY
j_call: TRBJ1-1; d_call: .; v_call: TRBV4-1; cdr3_aa: ASRWTVNTEAF
j_call: TRBJ2-1; d_call: TRBD2; v_call: TRBV4-1; cdr3_aa: ASSQAGAVNEQF
j_call: TRBJ2-3; d_call: .; v_call: TRBV5-1; cdr3_aa: ASSLGDISDTQY
j_call: TRBJ1-1; d_call: .; v_call: TRBV28; cdr3_aa: ASSPTGTLGTEAF
j_call: TRBJ1-2; d_call: .; v_call: TRBV6-4; cdr3_aa: ASSDGEGYGYT
j_call: TRBJ2-7; d_call: TRBD2; v_call: TRBV15; cdr3_aa: ATSRIAGGPAYEQY
j_call: TRBJ1-1; d_call: .; v_call: TRBV7-9; cdr3_aa: ASSEVGLDTEAF
j_call: TRBJ2-3; d_call: .; v_call: TRBV13; cdr3_aa: ASSLRGTSTDTQY
j_call: TRBJ2-7; d_call: TRBD1; v_call: TRBV13; cdr3_aa: ASSSGQGASYEQY
j_call: TRBJ2-7; d_call: TRBD2; v_call: TRBV19; cdr3_aa: ATSHSGNPSYEQY
j_call: TRBJ2-7; d_call: .; v_call: TRBV19; cdr3_aa: ASSIWAVEVDEQY
j_call: TRBJ2-2; d_call: .; v_call: TRBV7-8; cdr3_aa: ASSFSRGHSNTGELF
j_call: TRBJ2-1; d_call: TRBD1; v_call: TRBV7-2; cdr3_aa: ASSWRTGEVDNEQF
j_call: TRBJ2-7; d_call: .; v_call: TRBV12-1; cdr3_aa: ASSFAARSPYEQY
j_call: TRBJ2-1; d_call: .; v_call: TRBV5-1; cdr3_aa: ASSLLDGEQF
j_call: TRBJ1-1; d_call: .; v_call: TRBV6-5; cdr3_aa: ASSYSVGANTEAF
j_call: TRBJ2-2; d_call: TRBD2; v_call: TRBV7-9; cdr3_aa: ASSSLTSGSRELF
j_call: TRBJ2-7; d_call: .; v_call: TRBV6-6; cdr3_aa: ASSMGDYEQY
j_call: TRBJ2-7; d_call: .; v_call: TRBV29-1; cdr3_aa: SVEDRTRSSYEQY
j_call: TRBJ1-1; d_call: TRBD1; v_call: TRBV18; cdr3_aa: ASSPRTGWDGMNTEAF
j_call: TRBJ1-2; d_call: TRBD1; v_call: TRBV27; cdr3_aa: ASSPTGNYGYT
j_call: TRBJ1-4; d_call: .; v_call: TRBV25-1; cdr3_aa: ASSEYTVYEKLF
j_call: TRBJ2-7; d_call: .; v_call: TRBV27; cdr3_aa: ASIPYEQY
j_call: TRBJ2-5; d_call: TRBD2; v_call: TRBV7-9; cdr3_aa: ASSSLAERQETQY
j_call: .; d_call: TRBD2; v_call: TRBV4-1; cdr3_aa: ASSQGTSGNEQY
j_call: TRBJ2-7; d_call: .; v_call: TRBV27; cdr3_aa: ASSYAGNEQY
j_call: TRBJ2-5; d_call: .; v_call: TRBV9; cdr3_aa: ASSGGHGQETQY
j_call: TRBJ2-2; d_call: .; v_call: TRBV2; cdr3_aa: ASRRGTGELF